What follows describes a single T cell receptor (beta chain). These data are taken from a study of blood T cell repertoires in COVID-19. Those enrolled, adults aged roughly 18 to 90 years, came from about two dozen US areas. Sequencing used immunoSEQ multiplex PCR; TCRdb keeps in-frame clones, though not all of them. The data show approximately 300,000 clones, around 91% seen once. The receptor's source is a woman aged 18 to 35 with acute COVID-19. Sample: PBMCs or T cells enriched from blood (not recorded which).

CDR3 region: CASRGLAGDRPRGSTDTQYF. DNA of the CDR3: TGTGCCAGCAGGGGACTAGCGGGAGACCGTCCTCGTGGGTCCACAGATACGCAGTATTTT. This chain joins TRBV2 and TRBJ2-3; 14 bases line up with TRBD2. CDR3 size: 20 residues. Trimming removed 6 bases from V and 2 bases from J; junction bases left unmatched: 16. The germline V gene encodes CDR1 SNHLY and CDR2 FYNNEI.